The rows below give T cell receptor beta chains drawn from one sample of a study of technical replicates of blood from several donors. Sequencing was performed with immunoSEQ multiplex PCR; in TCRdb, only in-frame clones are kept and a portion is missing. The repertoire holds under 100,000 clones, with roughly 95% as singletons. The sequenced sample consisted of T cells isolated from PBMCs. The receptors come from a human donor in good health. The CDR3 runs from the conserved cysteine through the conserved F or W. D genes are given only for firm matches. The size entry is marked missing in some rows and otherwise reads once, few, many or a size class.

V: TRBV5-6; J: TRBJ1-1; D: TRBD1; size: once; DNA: TGTGCCTCCGGACAGGGGCTTGCTGAAGCTTTCTTT; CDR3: CASGQGLAEAFF
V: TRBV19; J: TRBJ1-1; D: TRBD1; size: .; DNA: TGTGCCAGTAGTTCGGACAGGGACACTGAAGCTTTCTTT; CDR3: CASSSDRDTEAFF
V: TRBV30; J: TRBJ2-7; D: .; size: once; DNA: TGTGCCTGGAGTGTCTCTTCCTACGAGCAGTACTTC; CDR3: CAWSVSSYEQYF
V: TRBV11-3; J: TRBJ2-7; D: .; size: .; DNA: TGTGCCAGCAGCCAGGGCCAGCAGTACTTC; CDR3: CASSQGQQYF
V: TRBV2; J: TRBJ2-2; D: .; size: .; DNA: TGTGCCAGCAGGGCGGACACCGGGGAGCTGTTTTTT; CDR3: CASRADTGELFF
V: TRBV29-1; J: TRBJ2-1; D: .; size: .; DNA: TGCAGCGTCGCTGGGACACTTGTCGATGAGCAGTTCTTC; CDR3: CSVAGTLVDEQFF
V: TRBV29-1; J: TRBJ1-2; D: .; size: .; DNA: TGCAGCGTTGGGGGGGACCTCACAATATATGGCTACACCTTC; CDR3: CSVGGDLTIYGYTF
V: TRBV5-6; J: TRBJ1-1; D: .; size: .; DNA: TGTGCCAGCAGCTTGCCGCAGAATGAAGCTTTCTTT; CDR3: CASSLPQNEAFF
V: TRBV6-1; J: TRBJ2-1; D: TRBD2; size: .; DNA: TGTGCCAGCAGTGAACGCCAGCGGGGGAATGAGCAGTTCTTC; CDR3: CASSERQRGNEQFF
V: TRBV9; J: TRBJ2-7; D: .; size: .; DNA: TGTGCCAGCAGCGTAGCGGCAGGGTGGTTGGAAGAGCAGTACTTC; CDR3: CASSVAAGWLEEQYF
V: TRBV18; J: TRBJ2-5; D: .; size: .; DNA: TGTGCCAGCTCACCAGTAGCGGAAGAGACCCAGTACTTC; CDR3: CASSPVAEETQYF
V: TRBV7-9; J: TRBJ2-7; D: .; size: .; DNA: TGTGCCAGCAGCTTAGGATTTGGGCCCAACGAGCAGTACTTC; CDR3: CASSLGFGPNEQYF
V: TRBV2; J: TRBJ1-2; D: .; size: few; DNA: TGTGCCAGCAGTGATGGCCCCTACACCTTC; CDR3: CASSDGPYTF
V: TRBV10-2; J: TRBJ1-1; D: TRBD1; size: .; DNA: TGCGCCAGCAGAGATACAGGGGGCTATCGAAGAACTGAAGCTTTCTTT; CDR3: CASRDTGGYRRTEAFF
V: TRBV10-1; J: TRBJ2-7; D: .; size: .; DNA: TGCGCCAGCAGTGAGTCAGACTCCGCCAACTCCTACGAGCAGTACTTC; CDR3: CASSESDSANSYEQYF
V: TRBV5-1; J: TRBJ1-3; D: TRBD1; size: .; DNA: TGCGCCAGCAGCTTGCTGGGGGACAGCTCTGGAAACACCATATATTTT; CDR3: CASSLLGDSSGNTIYF
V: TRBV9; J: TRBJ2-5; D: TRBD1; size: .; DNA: TGTGCCAGCAGCGGACGGGACAGAGAGACCCAGTACTTC; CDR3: CASSGRDRETQYF
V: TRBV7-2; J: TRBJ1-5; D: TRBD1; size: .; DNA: TGTGCCAGCAGCATAACAGGGGCCAGTGGCAATCAGCCCCAGCATTTT; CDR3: CASSITGASGNQPQHF
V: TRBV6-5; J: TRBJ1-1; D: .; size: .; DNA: TGTGCCAGCAGTTACTCGATGGTTAGCACTGAAGCTTTCTTT; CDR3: CASSYSMVSTEAFF
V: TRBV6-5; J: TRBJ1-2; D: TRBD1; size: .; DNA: TGTGCCAGCACCTCAGACAGGGAAGAGGGAGGCTACACCTTC; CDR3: CASTSDREEGGYTF
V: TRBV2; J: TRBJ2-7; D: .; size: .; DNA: TGTGCCAGCAGTCTACCGAATGTCCCCTACGAGCAGTACTTC; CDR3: CASSLPNVPYEQYF
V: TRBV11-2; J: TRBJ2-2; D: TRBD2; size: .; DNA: TGTGCCAGCAGCTTAGTTCTGCGGGAGGGCCTACCCGGGGAGCTGTTTTTT; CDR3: CASSLVLREGLPGELFF
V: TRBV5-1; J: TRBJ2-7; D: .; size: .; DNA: TGCGCCAGCAGCTTCACAGCGGGCCCCTACGAGCAGTACTTC; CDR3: CASSFTAGPYEQYF
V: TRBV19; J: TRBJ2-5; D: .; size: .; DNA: TGTGCCAGTAGTAGCCGAGGGTTTGGGCAAGAGACCCAGTACTTC; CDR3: CASSSRGFGQETQYF
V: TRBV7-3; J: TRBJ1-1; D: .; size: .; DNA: TGTGCCAGCAGCGATGGAGCTAACACTGAAGCTTTCTTT; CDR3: CASSDGANTEAFF
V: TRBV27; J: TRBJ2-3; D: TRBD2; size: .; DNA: TGTGCCATCTCGGGCGGGACTAGGGCGACAGATACGCAGTATTTT; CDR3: CAISGGTRATDTQYF
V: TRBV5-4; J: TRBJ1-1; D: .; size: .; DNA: TGTGCCAGCAGCTCCTGGGGCCCACTAAGTGAAGCTTTCTTT; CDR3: CASSSWGPLSEAFF
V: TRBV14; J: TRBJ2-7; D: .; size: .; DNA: TGTGCCAGCAGCCAAGTGAGGCAGTCCTACTACGAGCAGTACTTC; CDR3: CASSQVRQSYYEQYF
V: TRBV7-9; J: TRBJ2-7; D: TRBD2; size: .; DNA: TGTGCCAGCAGCTTTAGCGGGAGGGCCCCACGGGAGCAGTACTTC; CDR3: CASSFSGRAPREQYF
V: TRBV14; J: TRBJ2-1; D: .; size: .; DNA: TGTGCCAGCAGCCAAGTCGGGGTGAGCTCCTACAATGAGCAGTTCTTC; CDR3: CASSQVGVSSYNEQFF
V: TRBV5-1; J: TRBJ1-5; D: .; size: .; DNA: TGCGCCAGCAGCCCCGGGACAAGCGTTGGTCAGCCCCAGCATTTT; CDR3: CASSPGTSVGQPQHF
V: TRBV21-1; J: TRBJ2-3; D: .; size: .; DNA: TGTGCCAGCAGCAAAACGTCACTCAGGACACCCGGCAGCACAGATACGCAGTATTTT; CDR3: CASSKTSLRTPGSTDTQYF
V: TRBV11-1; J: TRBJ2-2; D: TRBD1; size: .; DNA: TGTGCCAGCAGCTCGGGACAGGAGAGGGTAGCCACCGGGGAGCTGTTTTTT; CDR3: CASSSGQERVATGELFF
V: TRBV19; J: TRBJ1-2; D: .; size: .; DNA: TGTGCCAGTAGTATGGGCAGGGCGGACGGCTACACCTTC; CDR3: CASSMGRADGYTF
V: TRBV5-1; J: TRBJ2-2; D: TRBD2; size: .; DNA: TGCGCCAGCAGCCGACGGACTAGCGGGATGAACACCGGGGAGCTGTTTTTT; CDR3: CASSRRTSGMNTGELFF
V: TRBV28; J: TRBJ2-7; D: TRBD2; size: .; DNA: TGTGCCAGCAGTTTTCTGACTAGCCGAAAGCGCTCCTACGAGCAGTACTTC; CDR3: CASSFLTSRKRSYEQYF
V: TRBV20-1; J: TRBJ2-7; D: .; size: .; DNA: TGCAGTGCGAGGAGGTCGAGCGAGCAGTACTTC; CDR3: CSARRSSEQYF
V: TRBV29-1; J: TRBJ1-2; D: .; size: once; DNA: TGCAGCGTCGATAACGGGGGCTATGGCTACACCTTC; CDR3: CSVDNGGYGYTF
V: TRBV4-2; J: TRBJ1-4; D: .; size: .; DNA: TGTGCCAGCAGCCAAGAGCGACAGTTAAATGAAAAACTGTTTTTT; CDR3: CASSQERQLNEKLFF
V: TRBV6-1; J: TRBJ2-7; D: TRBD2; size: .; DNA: TGTGCCAGCAGTGAAAGGGTCTCTAGCGGGTCTTATGTCTCCTACGAGCAGTACTTC; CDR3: CASSERVSSGSYVSYEQYF
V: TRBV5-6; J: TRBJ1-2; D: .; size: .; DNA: TGTGCCAGCAGCTTGGTTTCGGCGCCCCAGGGGAGCTACACCTTC; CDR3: CASSLVSAPQGSYTF
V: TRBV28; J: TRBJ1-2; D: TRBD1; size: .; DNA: TGTGCCAGCAGAATAGTCCGGACAGGGAGTGGCTACACCTTC; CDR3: CASRIVRTGSGYTF
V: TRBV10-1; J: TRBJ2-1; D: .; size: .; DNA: TGCGCCAGCAGGGACACCGACAGGGAGCAGTTCTTC; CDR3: CASRDTDREQFF
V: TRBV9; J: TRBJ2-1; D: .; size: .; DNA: TGTGCCAGCAGCCGAATGCCAAGCGCTGAGCAGTTCTTC; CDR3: CASSRMPSAEQFF
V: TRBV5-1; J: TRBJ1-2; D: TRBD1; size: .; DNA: TGCGCCAGCAGCTTGGCTCAGGGGGCGGACTATGGCTACACCTTC; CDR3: CASSLAQGADYGYTF
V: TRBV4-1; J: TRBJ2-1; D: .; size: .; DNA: TGCGCCAGCAGCCAAGTCGGCAATGAGCAGTTCTTC; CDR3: CASSQVGNEQFF
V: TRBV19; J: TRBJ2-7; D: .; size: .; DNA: TGTGCCAGTAGTATTCAGGGGACCTTAACCGAGCAGTACTTC; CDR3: CASSIQGTLTEQYF
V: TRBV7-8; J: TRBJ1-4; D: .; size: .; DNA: TGTGCCAGCAGCTTATGGGGGCCCTCTGGGGAAAAACTGTTTTTT; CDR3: CASSLWGPSGEKLFF
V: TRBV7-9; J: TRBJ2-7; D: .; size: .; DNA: TGTGCCAGCAGCTCCTTCCACGAGCAGTACTTC; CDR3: CASSSFHEQYF
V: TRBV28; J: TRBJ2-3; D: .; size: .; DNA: TGTGCCAGCAGTTCCTCTAGTCTTTGGGGCACAGATACGCAGTATTTT; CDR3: CASSSSSLWGTDTQYF
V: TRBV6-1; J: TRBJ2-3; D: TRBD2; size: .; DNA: TGTGCCAGCAGTGAAGCCCATGGACTAGCGGGGTACACAGATACGCAGTATTTT; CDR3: CASSEAHGLAGYTDTQYF
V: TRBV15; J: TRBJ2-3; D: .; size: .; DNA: TGTGCCACCAGCAGAGACACATCAGTTGCCTCTAGCACAGATACGCAGTATTTT; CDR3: CATSRDTSVASSTDTQYF
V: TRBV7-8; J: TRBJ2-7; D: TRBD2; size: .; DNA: TGTGCCAGCACCTCTTCCGGGACTATAGAGCAGTACTTC; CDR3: CASTSSGTIEQYF